The 17 T cell receptor beta chains given below trace back to one sample, sequenced in a study of siplizumab effects on memory and regulatory T cells. Profiling relied on immunoSEQ multiplex PCR, and the TCRdb table lists in-frame clones only, not all of them. The table includes around 86,000 clones, 94% detected once. What was sequenced was non-Treg CD4+ T cells sorted from blood. Receptors were obtained from a human donor in good health.

The chain carries TRBV19 and TRBJ2-2; 7 positions agree with TRBD1. In germline, CDR1 is LNHDA, CDR2 SQIVND (reference sequence). The CDR3 loop spans 13 amino acids. The ends lost 10 bases at V and 6 bases at J; junction bases unmatched: 8. CDR3 DNA: TGTGCCACCTCAGGGGGACCGCCCGGGGAGCTGTTTTTT. This gives the protein CATSGGPPGELFF.

The chain employs TRBV18 and TRBJ1-4; maybe TRBD1 (5 bases). Trimming removed 2 bases at V and 5 bases at J, with 15 bases between. The CDR3 runs 16 residues. Germline CDR1 KGHSH, CDR2 LQKENI. The CDR3 region is CASSPNRQGLNEKLFF. The CDR3 DNA reads TGTGCCAGCTCACCAAACCGCCAGGGACTAAATGAAAAACTGTTTTTT.

The rearrangement uses TRBV30 and TRBJ2-2; a possible D gene is TRBD1 (6 bases). V lost 3 bases, J lost 1 base, and 6 bases lay in between. The CDR3 is 13 amino acids. Per germline, CDR1 GTSNPN and CDR2 SVGIG (reference sequence). CDR3 amino acids: CAWSRGNTGELFF. The CDR3 DNA reads as TGTGCCTGGAGCAGGGGGAACACCGGGGAGCTGTTTTTT.

The chain carries TRBV5-1 and TRBJ2-3; TRBD2 aligns across 7 bases. J lost 0 bases, V lost 4 bases, and 8 bases had no gene match. This CDR3 comprises 16 residues. Germline V gene data show CDR1 as SGHRS and CDR2 as YFSETQ. CDR3 nucleotide sequence: TGCGCCAGCAGCCTTGAGGGTAGCGGGAGCACAGATACGCAGTATTTT. Encoded protein: CASSLEGSGSTDTQYF.

This clone was observed a few times. The J gene is TRBJ1-1, the V gene TRBV4-1, with no clear D. Germline values: CDR1 MGHRA, CDR2 YSYEKL. CDR3 length: 13 residues. Trimming shortened V by 1 base and J by 1 base, and 4 bases separated the two germline ends. CDR3 in amino acids: CASSQVRNTEAFF. As DNA, the CDR3 is TGCGCCAGCAGCCAAGTTAGGAACACTGAAGCTTTCTTT.

The chain uses TRBV27 and TRBJ1-2; TRBD1 matches at 7 bases. The CDR3 is 14 amino acids. V was clipped by 5 bases and J by 6 bases; unmatched bases: 9. Germline loops: CDR1 MNHEY, CDR2 SMNVEV (reference sequence). This chain's CDR3 is CASSPRTGDNGYTF. CDR3 DNA sequence: TGTGCCAGCAGTCCCCGGACAGGCGATAATGGCTACACCTTC.

V gene TRBV28 combines with J gene TRBJ1-5, with no clear D. The CDR3 is made up of 13 amino acids. Trimming removed 5 bases at V and 2 bases at J, with 7 bases between. CDR1 is MDHEN and CDR2 is SYDVKM in the germline V gene. In nucleotides, the CDR3 is TGTGCCAGCAGTAAAGCGGGCAATCAGCCCCAGCATTTT. Translating it yields CASSKAGNQPQHF.

This sequence joins TRBV30 and TRBJ2-5; 9 nucleotides agree with TRBD1. The CDR3 sequence is 14 residues long. In germline, CDR1 is GTSNPN, CDR2 SVGIG (reference sequence). V gave up 8 bases and J gave up 5 bases; unmatched junction bases: 12. Written as DNA, the CDR3 is TGTGCCAGTGCACGAGGGACAGGGATGGAGACCCAGTACTTC. It is translated as CASARGTGMETQYF. The entire variable domain, with the rest obtained from reference TRBV30 and TRBJ2-5, is as follows: SQTIHQWPATLVQPVGSPLSLECTVEGTSNPNLYWYRQAAGRGLQLLFYSVGIGQISSEVPQNLSASRPQDRQFILSSKKLLLSDSGFYLCASARGTGMETQYFGPGTRLLVL.

The chain combines TRBV14 with TRBJ1-6; 7 bases line up with TRBD1. The junction had 6 bases not matched to a gene; V was cut back by 1 base and J by 9 bases. The CDR3 totals 15 residues. Germline V gene lookup returns CDR1 SGHDN and CDR2 FVKESK. The CDR3 DNA follows: TGTGCCAGCAGCCAAGGGAGGGGGCTGGCTTCACCCCTCCACTTT. Translating it yields CASSQGRGLASPLHF.

The chain has TRBV7-8 and TRBJ2-1; 7 bases are shared with TRBD2. After removal of 7 bases from V and 2 bases from J, the junction contained 8 bases not matched to a gene. Germline V gene sequence: CDR1 SGHVS, CDR2 FQNEAQ. CDR3 length: 15 residues. CDR3 residues: CASNPPRGAYNEQFF. The DNA for the CDR3 is TGTGCCAGCAACCCCCCTCGGGGGGCCTACAATGAGCAGTTCTTC.

The genes are TRBV29-1 and TRBJ2-7, with D tentatively TRBD1 or TRBD2 (6 bases each). Per germline, CDR1 SQVTM and CDR2 ANQGSEA. Trimming removed 7 bases at V and 5 bases at J, with 18 bases between. This CDR3 contains 13 residues. DNA of the CDR3: TGCAGCGCTGGGGGGCAATACCCGAACGAGCAGTACTTC. It yields the protein CSAGGQYPNEQYF.

The chain has TRBV6-5 and TRBJ2-2; a weak D match, TRBD1 (6 bases). V lost 6 bases and J 7 bases, leaving 18 bases between the germline ends. The CDR3 is made up of 15 amino acids. From germline, CDR1 is MNHEY and CDR2 SVGAGI. The DNA of the CDR3 is TGTGCCAGCAGAAATGGCGAGCCAGGGGTCGGGGAGCTGTTTTTT. This sequence encodes CASRNGEPGVGELFF.

This sequence joins TRBV4-1 and TRBJ2-1, with TRBD1 identical over 7 bases. Germline loops: CDR1 MGHRA, CDR2 YSYEKL. J gave up 6 bases and V 5 bases, and 7 bases lay outside the gene matches. The CDR3 consists of 14 residues. The CDR3 here is CASSLRQGANEQFF. CDR3 DNA sequence: TGCGCCAGCAGCTTACGACAGGGTGCCAATGAGCAGTTCTTC.

The chain employs TRBV6-1 and TRBJ1-5; D call uncertain. The CDR3 contains 15 residues. The germline CDR1 and CDR2 sequences are MNHNS and SASEGT. V was shortened by 3 bases and J by 2 bases, with 11 bases between the two germline ends. CDR3 loop: CASSEAGRGNQPQHF. CDR3 sequence (DNA): TGTGCCAGCAGTGAGGCAGGTAGGGGCAATCAGCCCCAGCATTTT.

The chain carries TRBV30 and TRBJ2-7, with 9 bases identical to TRBD2. This CDR3 region has 17 residues. Germline V gene sequence: CDR1 GTSNPN, CDR2 SVGIG (reference sequence). Trimming at V came to 0 bases and at J to 5 bases, leaving 14 bases not matched to a gene. CDR3 region: CAWSVGGGGEIRNEQYF. As DNA, the CDR3 is TGTGCCTGGAGTGTGGGTGGCGGGGGGGAGATTCGGAACGAGCAGTACTTC.

The chain joins TRBV2 to TRBJ1-5; TRBD1 matches 12 bases. The junction had 3 bases not matched to a gene; V was cut back by 5 bases and J by 4 bases. Looked up from germline, CDR1 is SNHLY and CDR2 is FYNNEI. The CDR3 covers 15 residues. In nucleotides, the CDR3 is TGTGCCAGCAGTCGGGACAGGGGGCAGAATCAGCCCCAGCATTTT. Protein sequence: CASSRDRGQNQPQHF.

In its sample, this clone was seen once. The chain links TRBV6-5 to TRBJ1-2; TRBD1 might be the D (6 bases). Per germline, CDR1 MNHEY and CDR2 SVGAGI. The V gene lost 5 bases and the J gene lost 7 bases, with 20 bases spanning the gap. The CDR3 spans 15 residues. The CDR3 nucleotides read TGTGCCAGCAGTCCCCCCCGAGGGGGAGGCTTTGGCTACACCTTC. Residues: CASSPPRGGGFGYTF.